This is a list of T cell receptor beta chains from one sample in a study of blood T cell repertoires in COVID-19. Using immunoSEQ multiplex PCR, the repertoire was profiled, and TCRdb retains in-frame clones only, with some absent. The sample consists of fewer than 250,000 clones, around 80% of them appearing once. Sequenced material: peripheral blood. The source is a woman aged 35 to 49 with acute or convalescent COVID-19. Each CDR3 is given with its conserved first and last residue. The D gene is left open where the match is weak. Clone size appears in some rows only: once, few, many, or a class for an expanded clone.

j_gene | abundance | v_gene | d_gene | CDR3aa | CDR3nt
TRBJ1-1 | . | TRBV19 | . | CASQAQLNTEAFF | TGTGCCAGTCAGGCACAGCTGAACACTGAAGCTTTCTTT
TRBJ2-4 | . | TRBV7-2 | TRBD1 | CASSLGLFQGVSYF | TGTGCCAGCAGCTTAGGTTTATTCCAGGGGGTTTCGTACTTC
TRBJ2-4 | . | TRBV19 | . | CASSRDIDIQYF | TGTGCCAGTAGCCGGGACATTGACATTCAGTACTTC
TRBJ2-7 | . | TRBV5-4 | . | CASSLGGGFYEQYF | TGTGCCAGCAGTTTGGGCGGCGGATTCTACGAGCAGTACTTC
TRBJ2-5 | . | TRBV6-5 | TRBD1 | CASSRQGAQETQYF | TGTGCCAGCAGTAGACAGGGGGCGCAAGAGACCCAGTACTTC
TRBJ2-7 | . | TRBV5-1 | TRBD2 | CASSLQAGGSFEQYF | TGCGCCAGCAGCCTCCAAGCGGGAGGATCTTTCGAGCAGTACTTC
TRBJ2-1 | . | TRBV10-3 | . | CAISEGRNEQFF | TGTGCCATCAGTGAGGGTCGGAATGAGCAGTTCTTC
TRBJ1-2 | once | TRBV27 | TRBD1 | CASRKQGEDGYTF | TGTGCCAGCAGGAAACAGGGGGAGGATGGCTACACCTTC
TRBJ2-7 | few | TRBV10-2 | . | CASSFRSYEQYF | TGCGCCAGCAGCTTCAGGTCCTACGAGCAGTACTTC
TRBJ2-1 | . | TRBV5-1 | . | CASSLNGGSSSYNEQFF | TGCGCCAGCAGCTTGAATGGAGGGTCAAGCTCCTACAATGAGCAGTTCTTC